This is a list of T cell receptor beta chains from one sample in a study of T cell repertoires in cytomegalovirus infection. TCRdb re-derived calls from the reads in MiXCR, one entry per CDR3 protein. This table has 350,000 to 550,000 distinct CDR3 sequences, 25% to 40% appearing once. Sequences were obtained from PBMCs. These receptors all stem from a human donor in good health (CMV status not recorded). Some clones in this sample may be carry-over from other donors' samples. The CDR3 runs from the conserved cysteine through the conserved F or W. Fields, in order: D gene, V gene, J gene, clone size, CDR3 protein, CDR3 DNA. The D gene is left open where the match is weak. Only some rows state a clone size, as once, few, many or a class for expanded clones.

d_call: NA; v_call: TRBV6-2/TRBV6-3; j_call: TRBJ2-3; clone_size: once; cdr3_aa: CASSRTGGRTDTQYF; cdr3_nt: TGTGCCAGCAGCCGCACGGGGGGCCGCACAGATACGCAGTATTTT
d_call: NA; v_call: TRBV7-9; j_call: TRBJ2-2; clone_size: NA; cdr3_aa: CASSQSGPGELFF; cdr3_nt: TGTGCCAGCAGCCAATCGGGCCCCGGGGAGCTGTTTTTT
d_call: TRBD2; v_call: TRBV7-2; j_call: TRBJ2-3; clone_size: many; cdr3_aa: CASSLSGAVTDTQYF; cdr3_nt: TGTGCCAGCAGCCTTAGCGGGGCGGTCACAGATACGCAGTATTTT
d_call: NA; v_call: TRBV6-1; j_call: TRBJ2-7; clone_size: NA; cdr3_aa: CASSEEPGLLYEQYF; cdr3_nt: TGTGCCAGCAGTGAAGAGCCGGGACTCTTGTACGAGCAGTACTTC
d_call: NA; v_call: TRBV7-9; j_call: TRBJ1-4; clone_size: few; cdr3_aa: CASSFWVGENEKLFF; cdr3_nt: TGTGCCAGCAGCTTTTGGGTAGGCGAAAATGAAAAACTGTTTTTT
d_call: NA; v_call: TRBV20-1; j_call: TRBJ1-1; clone_size: NA; cdr3_aa: CSARRGSMNTEAFF; cdr3_nt: TGCAGTGCTAGGCGGGGGTCCATGAACACTGAAGCTTTCTTT
d_call: NA; v_call: TRBV20-1; j_call: TRBJ2-2; clone_size: few; cdr3_aa: CSAVRVNTGELFF; cdr3_nt: TGCAGTGCGGTTAGGGTGAACACCGGGGAGCTGTTTTTT
d_call: NA; v_call: TRBV7-9; j_call: TRBJ2-4; clone_size: NA; cdr3_aa: CASSEMSGPPKRNIQYF; cdr3_nt: TGTGCCAGCAGCGAGATGTCAGGGCCCCCCAAGCGAAACATTCAGTACTTC
d_call: TRBD2; v_call: TRBV27; j_call: TRBJ2-5; clone_size: few; cdr3_aa: CASSLWASGGDPRETQYF; cdr3_nt: TGTGCCAGCAGTTTATGGGCTAGCGGGGGAGATCCGCGAGAGACCCAGTACTTC
d_call: TRBD2; v_call: TRBV27; j_call: TRBJ2-3; clone_size: few; cdr3_aa: CASSLPSGGAGDTQYF; cdr3_nt: TGTGCCAGCAGTTTACCTAGCGGGGGGGCAGGAGATACGCAGTATTTT
d_call: NA; v_call: TRBV7-2; j_call: TRBJ2-4; clone_size: few; cdr3_aa: CASSAVKNIQYF; cdr3_nt: TGTGCCAGCAGCGCCGTCAAAAACATTCAGTACTTC
d_call: TRBD1; v_call: TRBV27; j_call: TRBJ1-6; clone_size: NA; cdr3_aa: CASREQGAWNSPLHF; cdr3_nt: TGTGCCAGCAGGGAACAGGGGGCTTGGAATTCACCCCTCCACTTT
d_call: TRBD1; v_call: TRBV7-2; j_call: TRBJ1-2; clone_size: few; cdr3_aa: CASNIETGEANYGYTF; cdr3_nt: TGTGCCAGCAACATCGAGACAGGGGAAGCTAACTATGGCTACACCTTC
d_call: NA; v_call: TRBV6-8; j_call: TRBJ1-1; clone_size: NA; cdr3_aa: CASSKSPGTGTDEAFF; cdr3_nt: TGTGCCAGCAGTAAATCCCCCGGGACCGGAACGGATGAAGCTTTCTTT
d_call: NA; v_call: TRBV11-2; j_call: TRBJ2-5; clone_size: NA; cdr3_aa: CASSFGERSLETQYF; cdr3_nt: TGTGCCAGCAGCTTCGGGGAGCGGTCCCTGGAGACCCAGTACTTC
d_call: NA; v_call: TRBV27; j_call: TRBJ2-4; clone_size: few; cdr3_aa: CASSFWGLAKNIQYF; cdr3_nt: TGTGCCAGCAGTTTTTGGGGTTTGGCCAAAAACATTCAGTACTTC
d_call: NA; v_call: TRBV20-1; j_call: TRBJ2-7; clone_size: NA; cdr3_aa: CSARGGTGSYEQYF; cdr3_nt: TGCAGTGCTAGAGGGGGGACGGGTAGCTACGAGCAGTACTTC
d_call: NA; v_call: TRBV20-1; j_call: TRBJ1-4; clone_size: NA; cdr3_aa: CSARAEGSTNEKLFF; cdr3_nt: TGCAGTGCTAGAGCCGAGGGCTCAACTAATGAAAAACTGTTTTTT
d_call: NA; v_call: TRBV6-6; j_call: TRBJ2-7; clone_size: NA; cdr3_aa: CAGSGTPDHEQYF; cdr3_nt: TGTGCCGGCTCCGGGACTCCAGACCACGAGCAGTACTTC
d_call: NA; v_call: TRBV6-5; j_call: TRBJ2-5; clone_size: few; cdr3_aa: CASSYSGGRETQYF; cdr3_nt: TGTGCCAGCAGTTACTCCGGGGGCAGAGAGACCCAGTACTTC
d_call: TRBD2; v_call: TRBV5-1; j_call: TRBJ2-3; clone_size: few; cdr3_aa: CASSLIAGGRTDTQYF; cdr3_nt: TGCGCCAGCAGCTTAATAGCGGGGGGTCGCACAGATACGCAGTATTTT
d_call: NA; v_call: TRBV19; j_call: TRBJ2-7; clone_size: few; cdr3_aa: CASSIGPNEQYF; cdr3_nt: TGTGCCAGTAGTATTGGACCCAACGAGCAGTACTTC
d_call: NA; v_call: TRBV6-5; j_call: TRBJ2-2; clone_size: NA; cdr3_aa: CASSSHQGLTGELFF; cdr3_nt: TGTGCCAGCAGTTCCCATCAGGGGCTCACCGGGGAGCTGTTTTTT
d_call: NA; v_call: TRBV6-6; j_call: TRBJ2-5; clone_size: few; cdr3_aa: CASSYYGGTQETQYF; cdr3_nt: TGTGCCAGCAGTTACTACGGAGGCACCCAAGAGACCCAGTACTTC
d_call: TRBD2; v_call: TRBV4-3; j_call: TRBJ2-1; clone_size: many; cdr3_aa: CASSQEHKTGGHEQFF; cdr3_nt: TGCGCCAGCAGCCAAGAACACAAGACGGGGGGGCATGAGCAGTTCTTC
d_call: NA; v_call: TRBV27; j_call: TRBJ2-1; clone_size: NA; cdr3_aa: CASSSPNEGNEQFF; cdr3_nt: TGTGCCAGCAGTTCCCCGAATGAGGGAAATGAGCAGTTCTTC
d_call: NA; v_call: TRBV20-1; j_call: TRBJ2-7; clone_size: few; cdr3_aa: CSASRVAYEQYF; cdr3_nt: TGCAGTGCTAGTAGGGTGGCCTACGAGCAGTACTTC
d_call: NA; v_call: TRBV29-1; j_call: TRBJ2-7; clone_size: few; cdr3_aa: CSVTDSYEQYF; cdr3_nt: TGCAGCGTGACGGACAGCTACGAGCAGTACTTC
d_call: NA; v_call: TRBV19; j_call: TRBJ1-1; clone_size: NA; cdr3_aa: CASSISKNTEAFF; cdr3_nt: TGTGCCAGTAGTATATCGAAGAACACTGAAGCTTTCTTT
d_call: NA; v_call: TRBV4-1; j_call: TRBJ2-2; clone_size: few; cdr3_aa: CASSQDPQTNTGELFF; cdr3_nt: TGCGCCAGCAGCCAAGATCCACAGACGAACACCGGGGAGCTGTTTTTT
d_call: NA; v_call: TRBV6-5; j_call: TRBJ2-1; clone_size: NA; cdr3_aa: CASSYLGRTNNEQFF; cdr3_nt: TGTGCCAGCAGTTACTTAGGCCGGACCAACAATGAGCAGTTCTTC
d_call: TRBD1; v_call: TRBV20-1; j_call: TRBJ2-3; clone_size: NA; cdr3_aa: CSARTGTGTDTHYF; cdr3_nt: TGCAGTGCTAGAACCGGGACAGGCACAGATACGCATTATTTT
d_call: TRBD1; v_call: TRBV4-1; j_call: TRBJ2-1; clone_size: many; cdr3_aa: CASSQGGADRGFNEQFF; cdr3_nt: TGCGCCAGCAGCCAAGGGGGGGCGGACAGGGGTTTCAATGAGCAGTTCTTC
d_call: TRBD1; v_call: TRBV11-2; j_call: TRBJ1-4; clone_size: NA; cdr3_aa: CASSSPLDRGQGEKLLF; cdr3_nt: TGTGCCAGCAGCTCCCCCCTGGACAGGGGGCAGGGTGAAAAACTGCTTTTT
d_call: TRBD2; v_call: TRBV7-8; j_call: TRBJ2-7; clone_size: NA; cdr3_aa: CASSLGWGGNTGLYEQYF; cdr3_nt: TGTGCCAGCAGCTTAGGCTGGGGGGGAAACACCGGGCTCTACGAGCAGTACTTC
d_call: TRBD1; v_call: TRBV7-9; j_call: TRBJ1-4; clone_size: NA; cdr3_aa: CASSYRISSGTDNEKLFF; cdr3_nt: TGTGCCAGCAGCTATCGCATTTCATCCGGGACAGATAATGAAAAACTGTTTTTT
d_call: NA; v_call: TRBV15; j_call: TRBJ2-1; clone_size: NA; cdr3_aa: CATSRERSLNNEQFF; cdr3_nt: TGTGCCACCAGCAGAGAACGGTCTCTGAACAATGAGCAGTTCTTC
d_call: NA; v_call: TRBV7-9; j_call: TRBJ2-5; clone_size: few; cdr3_aa: CASSSTGTQYF; cdr3_nt: TGTGCCAGCAGCTCCACGGGGACCCAGTACTTC
d_call: TRBD1; v_call: TRBV12-3/TRBV12-4; j_call: TRBJ2-1; clone_size: NA; cdr3_aa: CASSLSTRTGRSSYNEQFF; cdr3_nt: TGTGCCAGCAGTCTTTCCACGCGGACAGGCCGTAGCTCCTACAATGAGCAGTTCTTC
d_call: TRBD1; v_call: TRBV7-2; j_call: TRBJ1-1; clone_size: many; cdr3_aa: CASSFPRQGVGYTEAFF; cdr3_nt: TGTGCCAGCAGCTTCCCACGACAGGGAGTTGGGTACACTGAAGCTTTCTTT
d_call: NA; v_call: TRBV24-1; j_call: TRBJ1-1; clone_size: NA; cdr3_aa: CATSDSDTANTEAFF; cdr3_nt: TGTGCCACCAGTGATTCCGACACCGCGAACACTGAAGCTTTCTTT
d_call: TRBD2; v_call: TRBV6-6; j_call: TRBJ2-1; clone_size: NA; cdr3_aa: CASSYSRLAGANNEQFF; cdr3_nt: TGTGCCAGCAGTTACTCGAGACTAGCGGGTGCCAACAATGAGCAGTTCTTC
d_call: NA; v_call: TRBV6-1; j_call: TRBJ2-3; clone_size: many; cdr3_aa: CASSFTGIPTDTQYF; cdr3_nt: TGTGCCAGCAGTTTTACAGGGATCCCCACAGATACGCAGTATTTT
d_call: NA; v_call: TRBV2; j_call: TRBJ2-7; clone_size: few; cdr3_aa: CASSSNGQSYEQYF; cdr3_nt: TGTGCCAGCAGTTCCAATGGACAGAGCTACGAGCAGTACTTC